This T cell receptor (beta chain) was recorded in a study of T cells after yellow fever vaccination. Study in general: Low-cell-number fractions underwent preparation using SMART-Seq v4 Ultra Low Input. Findings and caveats of the study: Reappearing after the booster were most of the clones from primary vaccination (approximately 96% CD4, about 88% CD8). FACS-sorted repertoires could contain abundant clonotypes contaminating from the bulk population.

A process of 5'RACE template switching, which added a universal primer site and UMIs, was used to make TCR cDNA. TCRdb reprocessed the 5' RACE reads with MiXCR, giving one entry per CDR3 protein. The table has just under 600,000 distinct CDR3 sequences, approximately 13% seen once. A note on this clonotype: Its antigen is unidentified.

Germline values: CDR1 LGHNA, CDR2 YSLEER. The trim removed 3 bases at V and 0 bases at J, leaving 4 bases unmatched. This CDR3 is 17 amino acids long. The chain carries TRBV4-3 and TRBJ2-3; 12 bases align to TRBD2. Sequencing used PBMCs, obtained on the day of the yellow fever booster vaccination. The receptor comes from a man aged 30 to 45 who received the YFV17D yellow fever vaccine. The DNA of the CDR3 is TGCGCCAGCAGCCAGGGACTAGCGGGTAGGAGCACAGATACGCAGTATTTT. Its protein is CASSQGLAGRSTDTQYF.